This TCR beta chain was recorded in a study of Tregs in tolerant kidney transplant recipients. Study-level points and caveats: Validation in larger populations is needed because few patients were studied. In tolerant patients, donor-specific Tregs outgrew total Tregs, suggesting antigen-driven expansion.

A note on this clone: What it recognizes is unknown.

Sequenced by immunoSEQ multiplex PCR; TCRdb stores in-frame clones only, minus some. The data show 100,000 or so clones, 80% to 95% seen once. Recipients received nonmyeloablative bone marrow transplants from related graft donors, with transient mixed chimerism. Unstimulated regulatory T cells (CD4+CD25+CD127-), CD4+CD25- non-regulatory cells, CD4 and CD8 cells were FACS-sorted from thawed PBMCs. The germline CDR1 and CDR2 sequences are SGHAT and FQNNGV. This CDR3 is 13 amino acids long. V shed 1 base and J shed 4 bases, with 4 bases lying between them. This clonotype originated in a human patient who received a combined kidney and bone marrow transplant. Some T cells here may be from the graft donor. The chain recombines TRBV11-2 with TRBJ1-4; no firm D call. The material sequenced was CD4+ T cells from blood (PBMCs), taken 12 months after the transplant. The CDR3 DNA reads as TGTGCCAGCAGCTTAGTCCGTAATGAAAAACTGTTTTTT. This encodes CASSLVRNEKLFF.